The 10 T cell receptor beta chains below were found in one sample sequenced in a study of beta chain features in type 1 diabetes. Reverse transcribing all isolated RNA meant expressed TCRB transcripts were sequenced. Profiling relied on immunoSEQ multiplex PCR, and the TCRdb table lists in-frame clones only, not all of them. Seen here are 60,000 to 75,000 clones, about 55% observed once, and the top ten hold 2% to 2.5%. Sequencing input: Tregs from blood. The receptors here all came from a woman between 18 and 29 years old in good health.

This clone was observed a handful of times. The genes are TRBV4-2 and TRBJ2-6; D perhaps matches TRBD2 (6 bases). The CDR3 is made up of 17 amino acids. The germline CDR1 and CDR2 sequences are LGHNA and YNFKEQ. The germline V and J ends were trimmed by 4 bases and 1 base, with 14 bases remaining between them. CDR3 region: CASSLAGPRSGANVLTF. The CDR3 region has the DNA TGTGCCAGCAGCCTTGCGGGACCCCGATCTGGGGCCAACGTCCTGACTTTC.

The CDR3 here is CAWTNPLGRGPYEQYF. Written as DNA, the CDR3 is TGTGCCTGGACCAATCCACTAGGGCGGGGACCCTACGAGCAGTACTTC. This chain connects TRBV30 to TRBJ2-7; D might be TRBD2 (6 bases). The CDR3 is made up of 16 amino acids. V was shortened by 4 bases and J by 2 bases, with 21 bases between the two germline ends. Per germline, CDR1 GTSNPN and CDR2 SVGIG (reference sequence).

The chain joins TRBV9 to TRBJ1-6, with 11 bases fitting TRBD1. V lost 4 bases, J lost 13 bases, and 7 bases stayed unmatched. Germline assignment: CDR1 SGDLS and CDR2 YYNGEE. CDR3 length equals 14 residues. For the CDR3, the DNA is TGTGCCAGCAGCTCCGGGACAGGGGGTATCCCCCTCCACTTT. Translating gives CASSSGTGGIPLHF.

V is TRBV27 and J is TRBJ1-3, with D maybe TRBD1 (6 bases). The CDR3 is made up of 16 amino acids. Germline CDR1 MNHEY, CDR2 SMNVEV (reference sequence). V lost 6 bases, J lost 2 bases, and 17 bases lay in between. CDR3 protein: CASRDLGGGPGNTIYF. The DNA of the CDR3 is TGTGCCAGCAGGGACCTTGGGGGGGGCCCTGGAAACACCATATATTTT.

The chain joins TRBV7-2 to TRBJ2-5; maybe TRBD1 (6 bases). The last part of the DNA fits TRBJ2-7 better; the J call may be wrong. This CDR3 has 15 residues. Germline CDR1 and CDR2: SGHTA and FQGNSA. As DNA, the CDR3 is TGTGCCAGCAGCTTAGCGGGCACAGGGTCCTACGAGCAGTACTTC. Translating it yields CASSLAGTGSYEQYF.

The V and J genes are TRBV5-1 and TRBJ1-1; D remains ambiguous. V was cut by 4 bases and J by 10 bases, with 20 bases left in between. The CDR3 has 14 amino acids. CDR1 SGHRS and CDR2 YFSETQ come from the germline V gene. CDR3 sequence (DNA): TGCGCCAGCAGCGCCGCGGCCCCGGGAGGGCGAGCTTTCTTT. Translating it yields CASSAAAPGGRAFF.

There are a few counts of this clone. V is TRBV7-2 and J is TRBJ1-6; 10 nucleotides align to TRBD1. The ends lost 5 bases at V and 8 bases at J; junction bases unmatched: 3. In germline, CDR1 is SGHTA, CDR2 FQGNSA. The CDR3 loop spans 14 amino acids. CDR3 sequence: CASSHGTGDSPLHF. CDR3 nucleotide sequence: TGTGCCAGCAGCCACGGGACAGGGGATTCACCCCTCCACTTT.

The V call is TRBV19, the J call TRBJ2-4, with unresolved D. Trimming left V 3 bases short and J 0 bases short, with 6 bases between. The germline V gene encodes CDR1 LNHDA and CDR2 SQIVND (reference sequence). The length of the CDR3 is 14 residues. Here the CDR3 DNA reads TGTGCCAGTAGTATTGCGCTAGCCAAAAACATTCAGTACTTC. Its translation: CASSIALAKNIQYF.

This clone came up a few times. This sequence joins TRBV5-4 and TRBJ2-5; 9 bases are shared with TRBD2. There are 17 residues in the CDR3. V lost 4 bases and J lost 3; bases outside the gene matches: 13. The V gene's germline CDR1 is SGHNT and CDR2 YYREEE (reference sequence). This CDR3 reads CASSEPLGGGDKETQYF. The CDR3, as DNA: TGTGCCAGCAGCGAACCCTTGGGCGGGGGGGATAAAGAGACCCAGTACTTC.

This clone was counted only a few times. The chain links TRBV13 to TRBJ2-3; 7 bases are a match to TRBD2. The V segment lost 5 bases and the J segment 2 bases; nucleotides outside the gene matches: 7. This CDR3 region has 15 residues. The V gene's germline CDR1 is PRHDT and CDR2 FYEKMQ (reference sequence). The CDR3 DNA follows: TGTGCCAGCAGCCCAGGCGGGAGACCCACAGATACGCAGTATTTT. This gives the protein CASSPGGRPTDTQYF.